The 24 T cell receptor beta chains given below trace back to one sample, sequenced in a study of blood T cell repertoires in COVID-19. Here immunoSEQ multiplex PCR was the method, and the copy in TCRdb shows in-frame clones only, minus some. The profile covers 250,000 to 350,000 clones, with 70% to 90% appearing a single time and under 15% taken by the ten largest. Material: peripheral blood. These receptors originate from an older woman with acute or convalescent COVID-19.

CDR3 amino acids: CASSTLAGDYNEQFF. CDR3 DNA: TGTGCCAGCAGCACCCTAGCGGGGGACTATAATGAGCAGTTCTTC. The chain links TRBV11-1 to TRBJ2-1, with 10 nucleotides matching TRBD2. Germline lookup yields CDR1 SGHAT and CDR2 FQDESV (reference sequence). V lost 5 bases to trimming and J lost 7 bases; unmatched junction nucleotides: 8. This CDR3 spans 15 amino acids.

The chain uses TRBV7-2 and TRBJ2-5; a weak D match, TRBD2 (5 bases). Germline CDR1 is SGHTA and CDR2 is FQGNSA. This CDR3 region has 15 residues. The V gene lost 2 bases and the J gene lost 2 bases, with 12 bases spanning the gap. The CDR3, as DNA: TGTGCCAGCAGCTTAATCGGAGGAATACAAGAGACCCAGTACTTC. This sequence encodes CASSLIGGIQETQYF.

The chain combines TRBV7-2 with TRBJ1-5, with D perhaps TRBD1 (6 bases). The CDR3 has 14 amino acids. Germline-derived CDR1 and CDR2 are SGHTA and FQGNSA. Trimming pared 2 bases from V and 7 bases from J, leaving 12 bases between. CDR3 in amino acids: CASSLTGIRQPQHF. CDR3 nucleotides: TGTGCCAGCAGCTTAACAGGGATCAGGCAGCCCCAGCATTTT.

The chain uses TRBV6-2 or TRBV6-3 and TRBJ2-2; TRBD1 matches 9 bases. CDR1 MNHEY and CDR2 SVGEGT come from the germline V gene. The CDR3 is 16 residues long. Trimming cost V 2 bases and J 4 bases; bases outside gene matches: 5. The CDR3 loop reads CASSYPTGGVTGELFF. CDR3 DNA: TGTGCCAGCAGTTACCCGACAGGGGGAGTCACCGGGGAGCTGTTTTTT.

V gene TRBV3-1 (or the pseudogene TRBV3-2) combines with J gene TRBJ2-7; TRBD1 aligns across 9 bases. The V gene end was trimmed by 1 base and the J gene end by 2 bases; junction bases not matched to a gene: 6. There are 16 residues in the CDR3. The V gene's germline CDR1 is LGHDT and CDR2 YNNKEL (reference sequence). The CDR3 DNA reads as TGTGCCAGCAGCCAAGCAGACAGGGGGTTTACCTACGAGCAGTACTTC. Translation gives CASSQADRGFTYEQYF.

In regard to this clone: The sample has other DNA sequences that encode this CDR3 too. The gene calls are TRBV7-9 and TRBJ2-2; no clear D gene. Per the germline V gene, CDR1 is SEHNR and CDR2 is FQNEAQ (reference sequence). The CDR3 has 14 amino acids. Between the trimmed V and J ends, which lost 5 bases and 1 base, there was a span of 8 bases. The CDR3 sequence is CASSPPRNTGELFF. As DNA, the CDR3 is TGTGCCAGCAGCCCTCCTAGGAACACCGGGGAGCTGTTTTTT.

Here the CDR3 DNA reads TGTGCCAGCAGCAACGGACTAGCGGGGGTCCAAGAGACCCAGTACTTC. Translating it yields CASSNGLAGVQETQYF. The gene calls are TRBV5-5 and TRBJ2-5; 13 bases map to TRBD2. Germline V lookup: CDR1 SGHKS, CDR2 YYEKEE (reference sequence). The CDR3 runs 16 residues. The trim removed 4 bases at V and 1 base at J, leaving 4 bases unmatched.

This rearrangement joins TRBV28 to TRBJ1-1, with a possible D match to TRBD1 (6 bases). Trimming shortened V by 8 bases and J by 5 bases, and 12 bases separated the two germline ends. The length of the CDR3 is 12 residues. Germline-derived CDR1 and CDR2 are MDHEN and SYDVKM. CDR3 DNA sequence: TGTGCCAGCGGAAGCACAGGGACTGAAGCTTTCTTT. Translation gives CASGSTGTEAFF.

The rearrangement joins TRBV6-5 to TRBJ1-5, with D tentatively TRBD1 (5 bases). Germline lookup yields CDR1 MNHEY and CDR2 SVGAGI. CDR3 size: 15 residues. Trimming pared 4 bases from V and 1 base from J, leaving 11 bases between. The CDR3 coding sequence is TGTGCCAGCAGTTCCCGACAGACGAGCAATCAGCCCCAGCATTTT. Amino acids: CASSSRQTSNQPQHF.

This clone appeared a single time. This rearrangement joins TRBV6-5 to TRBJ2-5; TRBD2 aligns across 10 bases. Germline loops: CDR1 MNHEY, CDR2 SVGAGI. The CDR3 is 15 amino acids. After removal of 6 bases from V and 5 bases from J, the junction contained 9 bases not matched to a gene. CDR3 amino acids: CASSWTSGRLETQYF. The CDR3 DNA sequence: TGTGCCAGCAGCTGGACTAGCGGACGGTTGGAGACCCAGTACTTC.

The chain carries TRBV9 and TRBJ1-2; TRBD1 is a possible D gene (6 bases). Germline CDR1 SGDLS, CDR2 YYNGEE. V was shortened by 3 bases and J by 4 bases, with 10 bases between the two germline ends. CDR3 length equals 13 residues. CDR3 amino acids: CASSADRFYGYTF. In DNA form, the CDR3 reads TGTGCCAGCAGCGCCGACAGGTTCTATGGCTACACCTTC.

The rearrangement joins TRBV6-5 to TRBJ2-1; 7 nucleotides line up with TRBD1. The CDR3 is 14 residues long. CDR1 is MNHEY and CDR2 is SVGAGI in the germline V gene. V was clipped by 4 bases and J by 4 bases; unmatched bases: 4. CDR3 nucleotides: TGTGCCAGCAGTTTAGAACAGGGGTACAATGAGCAGTTCTTC. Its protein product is CASSLEQGYNEQFF.

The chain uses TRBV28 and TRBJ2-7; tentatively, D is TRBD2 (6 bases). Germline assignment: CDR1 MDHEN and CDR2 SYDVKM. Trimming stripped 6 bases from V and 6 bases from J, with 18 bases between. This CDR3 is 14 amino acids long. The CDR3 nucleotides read TGTGCCAGCAGCCGGGACTCCCTGCTTACCGAGCAGTACTTC. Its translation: CASSRDSLLTEQYF.

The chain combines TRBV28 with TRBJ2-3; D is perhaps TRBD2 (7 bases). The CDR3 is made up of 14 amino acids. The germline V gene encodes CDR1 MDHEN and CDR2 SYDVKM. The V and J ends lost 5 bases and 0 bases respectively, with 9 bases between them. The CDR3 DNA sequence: TGTGCCAGCAGTCGGGGGGCCAGCACAGATACGCAGTATTTT. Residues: CASSRGASTDTQYF.

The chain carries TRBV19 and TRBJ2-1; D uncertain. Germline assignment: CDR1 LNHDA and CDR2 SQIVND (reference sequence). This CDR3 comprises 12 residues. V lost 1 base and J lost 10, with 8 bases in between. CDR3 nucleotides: TGTGCCAGTAGTATAGCTATGGGCGAGCAGTTCTTC. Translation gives CASSIAMGEQFF.

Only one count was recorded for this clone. The CDR3 protein is CASSIDPGDYSNQPQHF. The CDR3 DNA reads as TGTGCCAGTAGTATAGACCCAGGGGATTATAGCAATCAGCCCCAGCATTTT. V and J are TRBV19 and TRBJ1-5; tentative D call: TRBD1 (6 bases). Trimming removed 0 bases at V and 0 bases at J, with 12 bases between. The CDR3 has 17 amino acids. Germline assignment: CDR1 LNHDA and CDR2 SQIVND (reference sequence).

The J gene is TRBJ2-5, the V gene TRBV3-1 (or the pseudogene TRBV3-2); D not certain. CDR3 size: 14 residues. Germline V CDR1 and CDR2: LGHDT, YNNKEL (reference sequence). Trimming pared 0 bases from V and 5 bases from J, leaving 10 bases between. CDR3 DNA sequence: TGTGCCAGCAGCCAAGACGTGGAGTCTGAGACCCAGTACTTC. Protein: CASSQDVESETQYF.

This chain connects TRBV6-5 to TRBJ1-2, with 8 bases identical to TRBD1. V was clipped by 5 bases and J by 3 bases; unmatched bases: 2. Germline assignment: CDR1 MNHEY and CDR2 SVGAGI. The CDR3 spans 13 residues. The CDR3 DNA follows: TGTGCCAGCAGTCCAGGGGGCCACTATGGCTACACCTTC. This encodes CASSPGGHYGYTF.

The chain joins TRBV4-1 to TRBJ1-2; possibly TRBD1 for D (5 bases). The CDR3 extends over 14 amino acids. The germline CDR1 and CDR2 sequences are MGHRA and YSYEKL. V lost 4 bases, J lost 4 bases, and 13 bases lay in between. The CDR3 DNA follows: TGCGCCAGCAGCCCCCCGGAGGGGATCTATGGCTACACCTTC. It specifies CASSPPEGIYGYTF.

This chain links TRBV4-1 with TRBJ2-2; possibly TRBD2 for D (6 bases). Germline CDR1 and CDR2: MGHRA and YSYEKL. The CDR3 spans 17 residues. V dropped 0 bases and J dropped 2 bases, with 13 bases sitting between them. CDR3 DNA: TGCGCCAGCAGCCAAGATCCGGGACTTTCAAACACCGGGGAGCTGTTTTTT. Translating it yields CASSQDPGLSNTGELFF.

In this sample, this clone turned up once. CDR3 sequence reads: CASSFRTGGIGTDTQYF. CDR3 in DNA: TGTGCCAGCAGCTTTAGGACAGGGGGCATCGGCACAGATACGCAGTATTTT. The V call is TRBV5-4, the J call TRBJ2-3; TRBD1 agrees at 11 bases. Unmatched junction bases numbered 6, after V lost 2 bases and J lost 1 base. Germline lookup yields CDR1 SGHNT and CDR2 YYREEE (reference sequence). This CDR3 region has 17 residues.

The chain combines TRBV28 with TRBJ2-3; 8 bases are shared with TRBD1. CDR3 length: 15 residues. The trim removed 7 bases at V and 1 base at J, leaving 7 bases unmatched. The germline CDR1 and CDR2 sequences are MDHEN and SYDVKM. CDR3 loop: CASTPTGVGTDTQYF. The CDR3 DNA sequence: TGTGCCAGCACCCCGACAGGGGTAGGCACAGATACGCAGTATTTT.

The CDR3 DNA reads as TGCGCCAGCAGCCCGGGACAGTCAGGGGAAAAACTGTTTTTT. The encoded protein is CASSPGQSGEKLFF. The rearrangement joins TRBV4-3 to TRBJ1-4, with 7 bases aligning to TRBD1. Germline lookup yields CDR1 LGHNA and CDR2 YSLEER. J was trimmed by 8 bases and V by 4 bases; bases with no gene match: 7. This CDR3 spans 14 amino acids.

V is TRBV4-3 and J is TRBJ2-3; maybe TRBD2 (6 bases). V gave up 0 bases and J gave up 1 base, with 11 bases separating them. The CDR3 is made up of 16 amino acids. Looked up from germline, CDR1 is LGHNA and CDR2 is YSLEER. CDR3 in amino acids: CASSQDGGLGTDTQYF. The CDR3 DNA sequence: TGCGCCAGCAGCCAAGACGGGGGACTGGGCACAGATACGCAGTATTTT.